This is a list of T cell receptor beta chains from one sample in a study of vaccination effects on CD4 cells after COVID-19. Data came from immunoSEQ multiplex PCR; TCRdb stores just in-frame clones and leaves some out. The sample consists of some 31,000 clones, around 78% of them appearing once. No antigen has been assigned to these receptors. The sample consisted of CD4+ T cells from PBMCs cultured with HCoV-OC43 spike peptides, taken before COVID-19 vaccination. These receptors were taken from a human donor who received a COVID-19 vaccine. Both conserved end residues are part of each CDR3. A D gene is named only where the DNA matches it firmly. Rows give clone size only sometimes, using once, few, many, or a class for an expanded clone.

>NA|TRBJ2-2|TRBV5-4|NA
TGTGCCAGCAGCTTGATGGGGTCGGGGGAGCTGTTTTTT
CASSLMGSGELFF
>NA|TRBJ2-2|TRBV6-5|NA
TGTGCCAGCAGTTACTCGTTTGGGACCGGGGAGCTGTTTTTT
CASSYSFGTGELFF
>TRBD1|TRBJ1-1|TRBV5-8|NA
TGTGCCAGCAGCACGCCCATGGGGACAGTTCGGAAAGCTTTCTTT
CASSTPMGTVRKAFF
>NA|TRBJ1-5|TRBV6-5|NA
TGTGCCAGCACCATCCTTGGAGATCAGCCCCAGCATTTT
CASTILGDQPQHF
>NA|TRBJ2-3|TRBV4-1|NA
TGCGCCAGCAGCCAAGGGACCTCCCACAGGGTTGGGTACACAGATACGCAGTATTTT
CASSQGTSHRVGYTDTQYF
>NA|TRBJ2-5|TRBV5-5|NA
TGTGCCAGCAGCTTGCACAGGGCTGGAGAGACCCAGTACTTC
CASSLHRAGETQYF
>TRBD1|TRBJ1-6|TRBV28|few
TGTGCCAGCAAGGGATCGGGACAGGGGAATCCACCCCTCCACTTT
CASKGSGQGNPPLHF
>TRBD1|TRBJ1-2|TRBV30|NA
TGTGCCTGGAGTGTCGGGGGCAGGGGGACCTCTTGGTATGGCTACACCTTC
CAWSVGGRGTSWYGYTF
>TRBD2|TRBJ2-5|TRBV5-6|NA
TGTGCCAGCAGCCCGTCGCTTGGCGGGGGGGCGCGGGGAGAGACCCAGTACTTC
CASSPSLGGGARGETQYF
>NA|TRBJ1-6|TRBV7-9|medium-sized
TGTGCCAGCAGCTTGGGGAATTATAATTCACCCCTCCACTTT
CASSLGNYNSPLHF
>NA|TRBJ1-4|TRBV20-1|NA
TGCAGTGCTAGATGGGAGGAAAAACTGTTTTTT
CSARWEEKLFF
>NA|TRBJ1-5|TRBV15|few
TGTGCCACCAGCAGAGATCCAGGGATTGGTCAGCCCCAGCATTTT
CATSRDPGIGQPQHF
>NA|TRBJ1-4|TRBV30|NA
TGTGCCTGGGGGGGGGACGATGAAAAACTGTTTTTT
CAWGGDDEKLFF
>NA|TRBJ1-2|TRBV7-9|NA
TGTGCCAGCAGCTTAGCGCTGGGAGACTCTAACTATGGCTACACCTTC
CASSLALGDSNYGYTF
>NA|TRBJ2-6|TRBV5-5|few
TGTGCCAGCAGCTTGGGCCCTTCTGGGGCCAACGTCCTGACTTTC
CASSLGPSGANVLTF
>NA|TRBJ1-2|TRBV7-8|NA
TGTGCCAGCAGCCCATACAGGGTATGGAGCTATGGCTACACCTTC
CASSPYRVWSYGYTF